These T cell receptor beta chains were read from a single sample in a study of CD8+CD57+ T cells in acquired aplastic anemia. TCRdb analysed the reads with MiXCR anew, one entry per CDR3 protein. The data contain about 110,000 distinct CDR3 sequences, about half of them seen just once; the ten biggest clones take up 25% to 35%. The sequenced material came from sorted CD4+, CD8+, or CD8+CD57+ T cells (not recorded which) from PBMCs. The receptors come from a human donor in good health, serving as a control. CDR3s include the opening cysteine and the closing phenylalanine or tryptophan.

length	V	CDR3
16	TRBV10-3	CAISDPGLGASNEQFF
15	TRBV25-1	CASSREGSSNEKLFF
15	TRBV2	CASSELEPLLYEQYF
15	TRBV6-2/TRBV6-3	CASSSWTATNSPLHF
12	TRBV29-1	CNVGGSQGTQYF
13	TRBV2	CASRGVYRYEQYF
15	TRBV24-1	CATSDLKDSWETQYF
13	TRBV7-8	CASSSGVTGGQFF
12	TRBV19	CASSRAGYGYTF
14	TRBV7-9	CASSSSGTGAEAFF
17	TRBV19	CASSLQTGTPMNTEAFF
16	TRBV7-9	CASSSYSPGGDGGAFF
14	TRBV2	CASSDNSYQETQYF
13	TRBV2	CASSGQGGETQYF
15	TRBV10-3	CAIRGGGEVNTEAFF
15	TRBV15	CATSRARQGGEKLFF
14	TRBV2	CASKGIGAYHEAFF
14	TRBV2	CASSGYTSGGEQYF
12	TRBV29-1	CSVGQGTDTQYF
15	TRBV20-1	CSARDRGRGKNIQYF
13	TRBV25-1	CASSETSRDEQYF
14	TRBV29-1	CSVGGVGQGHEQYF
12	TRBV19	CASSIGRRGYTF
15	TRBV11-1	CASSLGGDERGEQYF
15	TRBV12-3/TRBV12-4	CASSSEDRAADTQYF
14	TRBV9	CASSVEVGGPEAFF
14	TRBV20-1	CSARSLAGGGTEYF
15	TRBV10-3	CAITPRGGTYNEQFF
16	TRBV19	CASSRLAGGLWETQYF
11	TRBV10-3	CASSPGSPLHF
16	TRBV9	CASSVEAGGGNTEAFF
12	TRBV2	CASLTGTGPNTF
15	TRBV16	CASSQLKGGTDTQYF
15	TRBV7-9	CASSPKDRENYGYTF
12	TRBV10-3	CAVKRESDEQFF
16	TRBV10-3	CAISHRFEGRNEKLFF
15	TRBV6-1	CASSEVPQGANVLTF
15	TRBV4-3	CASSQDRSGTDTQYF
14	TRBV20-1	CSARKGLSNQPQHF
15	TRBV19	CASSIGVEANYGYTF
14	TRBV15	CATSRGQVGTEAFF
15	TRBV14	CASSQVVGGAYEQYF
14	TRBV5-8	CASSAGLLTQPQHF
15	TRBV11-1	CASAGTSGDYNEQFF
13	TRBV15	CASSLAGGDGCTF
11	TRBV7-2	CASSRDVIQYF
14	TRBV10-3	CAISEAGACQPQHF
13	TRBV7-2	CASRGPPSSPLHF
11	TRBV20-1	CSAKRDTEAFF
11	TRBV6-1	CASSQGYGYTF
14	TRBV12-3/TRBV12-4	CASTGTGGFGELFF
12	TRBV7-6	CASSPPGQGALF
12	TRBV7-9	CASSPSNQPQHF
12	TRBV4-2	CASSQARDTQYF
14	TRBV7-9	CASSLRGGADEQYF
14	TRBV6-1	CASSPRDYPYEQYF
16	TRBV5-1	CASSLALGLVGNEQFF
15	TRBV13	CASSLGSGYSYEQYF